The 15 T cell receptor beta chains below were found in one sample sequenced in a study of blood T cells in healthy people across ages. The authors ran a second PCR of roughly 6 to 11 cycles using a sample-barcoded 5' primer and a J-beta primer mix. TCRdb passed the 5' RACE reads through MiXCR, listing each CDR3 protein once. This repertoire shows roughly 730,000 distinct CDR3 sequences, 56% found once; its top ten account for roughly 24%. The sample taken for sequencing was blood. The receptors come from a man aged 40-49 years in good health.

The chain joins TRBV7-2 to TRBJ1-3; D gene unclear. Germline values: CDR1 SGHTA, CDR2 FQGNSA. The CDR3 extends over 16 amino acids. Between the trimmed V and J ends, which lost 1 base and 2 bases, there was a span of 12 bases. The CDR3 loop is CASSLVGTRTGNTIYF. CDR3 coding DNA: TGTGCCAGCAGCTTAGTAGGAACCAGAACTGGAAACACCATATATTTT.

V usage is TRBV28 and J usage is TRBJ2-3, with 11 bases lining up with TRBD2. The CDR3 totals 14 residues. V gave up 10 bases and J gave up 6 bases; unmatched junction bases: 9. The germline V gene has CDR1 MDHEN and CDR2 SYDVKM. The chain's CDR3 is CANSGGAIGDTQYF. CDR3 sequence (DNA): TGTGCCAATAGCGGGGGGGCGATAGGTGATACGCAGTATTTT. Full variable domain (missing parts from reference TRBV28 and TRBJ2-3): DVKVTQSSRYLVKRTGEKVFLECVQDMDHENMFWYRQDPGLGLRLIYFSYDVKMKEKGDIPEGYSVSREKKERFSLILESASTNQTSMYLCANSGGAIGDTQYFGPGTRLTVL.

The V and J genes are TRBV4-3 and TRBJ2-5; no definite D call. Germline-derived CDR1 and CDR2 are LGHNA and YSLEER. The CDR3 has 13 amino acids. V lost 1 base, J lost 5 bases, and 8 bases lay in between. The CDR3 sequence is CASSQGVIETQYF. As DNA, the CDR3 is TGCGCCAGCAGCCAAGGGGTTATCGAGACCCAGTACTTC.

Regarding this clonotype: An end of the junction does not agree with germline; a read error may underlie this. This chain links TRBV27 with TRBJ2-1, with TRBD2 identical over 8 bases. Germline V gene data show CDR1 as MNHEY and CDR2 as SMNVEV (reference sequence). The CDR3 consists of 14 residues. As DNA, the CDR3 is TGTGCCAGCAGTTGGACGGGAGGGCTGAATGAGCGGTTCTTC. Translation gives CASSWTGGLNERFF.

This rearrangement joins TRBV28 to TRBJ2-7, with D maybe TRBD2 (5 bases). Germline V gives CDR1 MDHEN, CDR2 SYDVKM. The CDR3 is 18 amino acids. The ends were cut back, 5 bases at V and 0 bases at J, with 23 bases in the middle. The CDR3 here is CASSRLTWSGRSSYEQYF. The CDR3 DNA reads TGTGCCAGCAGTCGCCTGACCTGGAGCGGTAGAAGCTCCTACGAGCAGTACTTC.

V is TRBV27 and J is TRBJ2-2, with 7 bases aligning to TRBD2. The CDR3 runs to 14 residues. Trimming removed 6 bases from V and 4 bases from J; junction bases left unmatched: 5. Germline CDR1 MNHEY, CDR2 SMNVEV (reference sequence). CDR3 nucleotides: TGTGCCAGCAGGGGAGGGGAGATCACCGGGGAGCTGTTTTTT. Its translation: CASRGGEITGELFF.

The chain joins TRBV6-1 to TRBJ1-2, with D possibly matching TRBD1 (5 bases). This CDR3 spans 12 amino acids. Deletions cut 9 bases from V and 4 bases from J, with 12 bases between. Germline CDR1 MNHNS, CDR2 SASEGT. CDR3: CASGDGLYGYTF. Written as DNA, the CDR3 is TGTGCCAGTGGGGACGGACTCTATGGCTACACCTTC.

J is TRBJ2-3 and V is TRBV4-2, with D maybe TRBD2 (6 bases). The CDR3 runs to 17 residues. V lost 4 bases to trimming and J lost 0 bases, with 17 bases between them. Germline V gives CDR1 LGHNA, CDR2 YNFKEQ. CDR3 nucleotide sequence: TGTGCCAGCAGCCTCGCAGGGAGGCCGCTAAGCACAGATACGCAGTATTTT. This gives the protein CASSLAGRPLSTDTQYF.

V and J are TRBV9 and TRBJ2-6; D is unresolved. Germline CDR1 reads SGDLS; CDR2 reads YYNGEE. With 3 bases removed from V and 2 bases from J, the gap between germline ends came to 6 bases. There are 14 residues in the CDR3. CDR3 loop: CASSALTGANVLTF. CDR3 coding DNA: TGTGCCAGCAGCGCCCTTACTGGGGCCAACGTCCTGACTTTC.

The CDR3 is CSASRQGYEQYF. CDR3 DNA: TGCAGTGCTAGTCGACAGGGGTACGAGCAGTACTTC. V gene TRBV20-1 combines with J gene TRBJ2-7, with 8 bases lining up with TRBD1. Germline values: CDR1 DFQATT, CDR2 SNEGSKA (reference sequence). This CDR3 contains 12 residues. V lost 3 bases to trimming and J lost 4 bases; unmatched junction nucleotides: 2.

The CDR3 DNA sequence: TGTGCCAGCGGACCGGGGTATCGAGAGCAGTACTTC. Residues: CASGPGYREQYF. This chain links TRBV12-3 or TRBV12-4 with TRBJ2-7, with a tentative D call TRBD2 (5 bases). The CDR3 totals 12 residues. Trimming shortened V by 8 bases and J by 7 bases, and 15 bases separated the two germline ends.

This chain connects TRBV20-1 to TRBJ2-5; a weak D match, TRBD2 (6 bases). The last part of the DNA fits TRBJ2-7 better; the J call may be wrong. The CDR3 sequence is 14 residues long. From germline, CDR1 is DFQATT and CDR2 SNEGSKA (reference sequence). CDR3 residues: CSARLVGGTYEQYF. CDR3 DNA: TGCAGTGCTAGGTTGGTGGGAGGAACCTACGAGCAGTACTTC.

This sequence joins TRBV29-1 and TRBJ2-1; 9 nucleotides align to TRBD2. Trimming cost V 4 bases and J 5 bases; bases outside gene matches: 9. The CDR3 has 15 amino acids. The germline gives CDR1 SQVTM, CDR2 ANQGSEA. The CDR3 loop is CSVVRAGGYDNEQFF. The CDR3 nucleotides are TGCAGCGTTGTTAGGGCGGGAGGGTACGACAATGAGCAGTTCTTC.

The genes are TRBV4-3 and TRBJ2-7; 12 nucleotides align to TRBD2. This CDR3 has 14 amino acids. Trimming removed 4 bases from V and 5 bases from J; junction bases left unmatched: 3. Germline V gene lookup returns CDR1 LGHNA and CDR2 YSLEER. The CDR3 sequence is CASSPRLAGDEQYF. The CDR3 DNA reads TGCGCCAGCAGCCCTCGACTAGCGGGAGACGAGCAGTACTTC.

The chain recombines TRBV6-5 with TRBJ2-7, with D possibly being TRBD2 (5 bases). Trimming removed 0 bases at V and 2 bases at J, with 17 bases between. Germline CDR1 reads MNHEY; CDR2 reads SVGAGI. The CDR3 has 17 amino acids. In DNA form, the CDR3 reads TGTGCCAGCAGTTACTCAAGCCTCGGAACTAGTACCTACGAGCAGTACTTC. Amino acid sequence: CASSYSSLGTSTYEQYF.